This TCR beta chain was documented in a study of OX40 agonist ivuxolimab in advanced cancers. Overall study context: The treatment was a fully human IgG2 OX40 agonist, ivuxolimab. Allowance was made for prior anti-PD-1, anti-PD-L1 or anti-CTLA-4 therapy, and 40% to 45% had some. Ivuxolimab doses were 0.01, 0.1, 0.3, 1.5, 3 or 10 mg/kg every 2 weeks.

Germline V gene lookup returns CDR1 ENHRY and CDR2 SYGVKD. The CDR3 extends over 16 amino acids. V gave up 0 bases and J gave up 2 bases, with 10 bases separating them. Clones were read by immunoSEQ multiplex PCR, and TCRdb kept only the in-frame ones, dropping some. The data hold about 48,000 clones, with around 84% observed a single time. The receptor was derived from an adult with an advanced solid tumor such as melanoma, head and neck, liver or kidney cancer. The chain recombines TRBV10-3 with TRBJ1-4; no definite D call. Sequenced here: CD4+ or CD8+ T cells sorted from blood, sampled in a trial of the OX40 agonist ivuxolimab. The CDR3, as DNA: TGTGCCATCAGTGAGTCGCTGAGAACCACTAATGAAAAACTGTTTTTT. Its protein product is CAISESLRTTNEKLFF.